Listed below are T cell receptor beta chains from one sample, sequenced in a study of control samples from healthy donors and cancer patients. Repertoires were generated with immunoSEQ multiplex PCR, while TCRdb's copy carries only in-frame clones and drops some. The sample has 160,000 or so clones, under 96% seen once. Sequencing was carried out using blood. The origin of the receptors is a woman under 40 in good health. Both conserved end residues are part of each CDR3. The D gene is left open where the match is weak. The size of a clone is reported for some rows only, either as once, few or many, or as a class for expanded clones.

j_gene: TRBJ1-5
d_gene: .
abundance: .
v_gene: TRBV19
CDR3nt: TGTGCCAGTACCTCAAGGAGGCAGGGAAGACAGCCCCAGCATTTT
CDR3aa: CASTSRRQGRQPQHF

j_gene: TRBJ1-1
d_gene: .
abundance: .
v_gene: TRBV19
CDR3nt: TGTGCCAGTAAGCCCCCGAGGGGAACCCCTGACACTGAAGCTTTCTTT
CDR3aa: CASKPPRGTPDTEAFF

j_gene: TRBJ2-7
d_gene: .
abundance: .
v_gene: TRBV5-1
CDR3nt: TGCGCCAGCAGCTTGTCAAGGGTCGAGCAGTACTTC
CDR3aa: CASSLSRVEQYF

j_gene: TRBJ2-2
d_gene: .
abundance: .
v_gene: TRBV7-2
CDR3nt: TGTGCCAGCAGCTTAATAGGGGGAGACTACACCGGGGAGCTGTTTTTT
CDR3aa: CASSLIGGDYTGELFF

j_gene: TRBJ1-2
d_gene: .
abundance: .
v_gene: TRBV18
CDR3nt: TGTGCCAGCTCACCACCGGGGGGCTATGGCTACACCTTC
CDR3aa: CASSPPGGYGYTF

j_gene: TRBJ1-6
d_gene: TRBD1
abundance: .
v_gene: TRBV5-1
CDR3nt: TGCGCCAGCAGTTTTGGGGACAGGAGTTCACCCCTCCACTTT
CDR3aa: CASSFGDRSSPLHF

j_gene: TRBJ1-1
d_gene: .
abundance: .
v_gene: TRBV9
CDR3nt: TGTGCCAGCAGCGAGGGGGGAGTGAACACTGAAGCTTTCTTT
CDR3aa: CASSEGGVNTEAFF

j_gene: TRBJ1-1
d_gene: .
abundance: .
v_gene: TRBV7-9
CDR3nt: TGTGCCAGCAGCCCCGTGCACAACACTGAAGCTTTCTTT
CDR3aa: CASSPVHNTEAFF

j_gene: TRBJ2-3
d_gene: TRBD1
abundance: .
v_gene: TRBV28
CDR3nt: TGTGCCAGCAAGGGACAGGGGACAGATACGCAGTATTTT
CDR3aa: CASKGQGTDTQYF

j_gene: TRBJ1-5
d_gene: .
abundance: .
v_gene: TRBV28
CDR3nt: TGTGCCAGCAGTCTTGGGGGAGTCTGGCAACAGGGATTTAGCAATCAGCCCCAGCATTTT
CDR3aa: CASSLGGVWQQGFSNQPQHF

j_gene: TRBJ1-1
d_gene: .
abundance: .
v_gene: TRBV18
CDR3nt: TGTGCCAGCTCACCACTATCTGGCACTGAAGCTTTCTTT
CDR3aa: CASSPLSGTEAFF

j_gene: TRBJ2-1
d_gene: .
abundance: .
v_gene: TRBV9
CDR3nt: TGTGCCAGCAGCCACCGGGACTGGTACAATGAGCAGTTCTTC
CDR3aa: CASSHRDWYNEQFF

j_gene: TRBJ1-1
d_gene: .
abundance: .
v_gene: TRBV6-5
CDR3nt: TGTGCCAGCAGTTACTCAGCAGGGTTGGACACTGAAGCTTTCTTT
CDR3aa: CASSYSAGLDTEAFF

j_gene: TRBJ2-7
d_gene: TRBD1
abundance: .
v_gene: TRBV7-9
CDR3nt: TGTGCCAGCAGCCAATCCACCGGGACAGACTCCTACGAGCAGTACTTC
CDR3aa: CASSQSTGTDSYEQYF

j_gene: TRBJ1-2
d_gene: .
abundance: .
v_gene: TRBV2
CDR3nt: TGTGCCAGCAGTGAGGGCTTCCCCTATGGCTACACCTTC
CDR3aa: CASSEGFPYGYTF

j_gene: TRBJ2-3
d_gene: TRBD2
abundance: .
v_gene: TRBV30
CDR3nt: TGTGCCTGGAGCCCACTAGCGGGGGACACAGATACGCAGTATTTT
CDR3aa: CAWSPLAGDTDTQYF

j_gene: TRBJ2-3
d_gene: .
abundance: .
v_gene: TRBV6-4
CDR3nt: TGTGCCAGCAGTGTCACAGAGACAGATACGCAGTATTTT
CDR3aa: CASSVTETDTQYF

j_gene: TRBJ2-7
d_gene: .
abundance: few
v_gene: TRBV28
CDR3nt: TGTGCCAGTGGGGGGACGGCTACCTACGAGCAGTACTTC
CDR3aa: CASGGTATYEQYF